A single TCR beta chain is shown here with its context. The source of the sample is a study of blood T cell repertoires in COVID-19. Study-level background: There were acute and convalescent COVID-19 samples, and they came from the United States, Italy and Spain. From T cells, B-cell-depleted T cells, or PBMCs came the material, which was cDNA or gDNA.

CDR1 is SGDLS, CDR2 YYNGEE, per germline. Between the trimmed V and J ends, which lost 0 bases and 2 bases, there was a span of 12 bases. The CDR3 spans 15 residues. Per the authors' pipeline: Cell counts per sample came from amplifying reference gene primers. Sequencing used immunoSEQ multiplex PCR; TCRdb keeps in-frame clones, though not all of them. The V and J calls and clone size come from that table; D and trimming were worked out from the DNA. The sample has some 300,000 clones, around 84% seen once. The sequence was obtained from a man aged 65-85 years with acute or convalescent COVID-19. Sequencing was carried out using peripheral blood. J is TRBJ2-7 and V is TRBV9, with D unresolved. CDR3 loop: CASSVAPNSAYEQYF. The CDR3 bases are TGTGCCAGCAGCGTAGCCCCCAACAGTGCCTACGAGCAGTACTTC.